This T cell receptor beta chain was recorded in a study of cytomegalovirus exposure and HLA in healthy donors. In the study overall: Researchers found that about 82% of fewer than 450 genotyped donors fell within the Caucasian-associated ancestry cluster.

Looked up from germline, CDR1 is SGHDN and CDR2 is FVKESK. This CDR3 has 13 amino acids. V dropped 2 bases and J dropped 3 bases, with 4 bases sitting between them. This clone turned up a few times. Its target is not known. Notes on the study in general: Some V segments, TRBV6-2 and TRBV6-3 among them, were indistinguishable and were therefore excluded. In a later analysis, TCR beta V- and J-gene trimming showed a link to a missense DCLRE1C variant.

PCR primers comprised 60 Vbeta and 13 Jbeta primers. Clones were read by immunoSEQ multiplex PCR, and TCRdb kept only the in-frame ones, dropping some. In the table there are over 130,000 clones, 55% to 75% of which are singletons. Sequenced input: PBMCs. This TCR was recovered from a woman between 55 and 75 years old in good health and CMV-seropositive. The rearrangement links TRBV14 to TRBJ2-2; D unresolved. Here the CDR3 reads CASSQQYTGELFF. In DNA, the CDR3 is TGTGCCAGCAGCCAACAGTACACCGGGGAGCTGTTTTTT.